Below, 2 T cell receptor beta chains from the same sample are listed, as sequenced in a study of cytomegalovirus exposure and HLA in healthy donors. Amplification used 60 Vbeta primers and 13 Jbeta primers. The assay was immunoSEQ multiplex PCR, and TCRdb's table has in-frame clones only and misses some. The table shows 150,000 to 200,000 clones, with around 78% occurring only once. Sequencing input: PBMCs. The receptors were gathered from a woman aged 40 to 50 in good health and CMV-seronegative.

The V and J genes are TRBV11-3 and TRBJ2-5; 7 positions agree with TRBD1. This CDR3 region has 14 residues. The V gene's germline CDR1 is SGHNT and CDR2 YENEEA. V was clipped by 3 bases and J by 0 bases; unmatched bases: 1. CDR3 residues: CASSLGTDQETQYF. CDR3 coding DNA: TGTGCCAGCAGCTTGGGGACAGACCAAGAGACCCAGTACTTC.

This chain joins TRBV23-1 and TRBJ2-7, with D hard to call. TRBV23-1 is an ORF, and what it does is uncertain. Trimming took off 1 base at V and 0 bases at J, with 7 bases between the two ends. This CDR3 spans 14 amino acids. The CDR3, as DNA: TGCGCCAGCAGTCAATTCGACTCCTCCTACGAGCAGTACTTC. Translated: CASSQFDSSYEQYF.